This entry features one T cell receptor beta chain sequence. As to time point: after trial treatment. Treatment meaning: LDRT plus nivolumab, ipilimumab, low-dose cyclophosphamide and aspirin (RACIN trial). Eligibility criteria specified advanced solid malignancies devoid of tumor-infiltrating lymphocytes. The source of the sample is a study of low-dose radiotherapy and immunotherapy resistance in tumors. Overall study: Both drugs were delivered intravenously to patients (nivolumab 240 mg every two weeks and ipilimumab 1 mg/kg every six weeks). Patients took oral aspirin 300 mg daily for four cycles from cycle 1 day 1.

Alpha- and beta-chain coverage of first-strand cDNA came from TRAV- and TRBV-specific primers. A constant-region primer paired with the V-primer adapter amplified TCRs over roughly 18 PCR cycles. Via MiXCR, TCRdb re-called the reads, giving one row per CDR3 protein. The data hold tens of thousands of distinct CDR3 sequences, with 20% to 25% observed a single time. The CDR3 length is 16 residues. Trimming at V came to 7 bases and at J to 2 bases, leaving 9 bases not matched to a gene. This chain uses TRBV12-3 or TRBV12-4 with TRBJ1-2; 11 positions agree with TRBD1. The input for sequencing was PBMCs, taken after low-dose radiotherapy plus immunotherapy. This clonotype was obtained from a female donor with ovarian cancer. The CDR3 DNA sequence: TGTGCCAGCACCTTCCAAAGGACAGGGGGCAACTATGGCTACACCTTC. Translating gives CASTFQRTGGNYGYTF.